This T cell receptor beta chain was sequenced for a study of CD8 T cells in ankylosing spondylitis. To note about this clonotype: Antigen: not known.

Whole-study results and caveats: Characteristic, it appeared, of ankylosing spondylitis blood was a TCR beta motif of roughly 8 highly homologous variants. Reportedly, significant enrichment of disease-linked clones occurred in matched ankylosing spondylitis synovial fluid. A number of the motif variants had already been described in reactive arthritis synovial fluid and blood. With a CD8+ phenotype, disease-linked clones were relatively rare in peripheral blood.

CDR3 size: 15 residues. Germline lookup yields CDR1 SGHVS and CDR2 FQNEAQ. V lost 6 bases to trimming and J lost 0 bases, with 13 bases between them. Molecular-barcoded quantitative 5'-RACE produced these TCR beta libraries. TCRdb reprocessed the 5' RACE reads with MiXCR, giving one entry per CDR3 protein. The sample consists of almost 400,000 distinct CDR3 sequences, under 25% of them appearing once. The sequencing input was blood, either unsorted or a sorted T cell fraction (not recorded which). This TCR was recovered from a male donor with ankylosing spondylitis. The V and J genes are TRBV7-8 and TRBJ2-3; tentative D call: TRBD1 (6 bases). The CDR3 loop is CASRSVRGSTDTQYF. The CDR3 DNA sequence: TGTGCCAGCAGATCAGTCAGGGGCAGCACAGATACGCAGTATTTT.